This T cell receptor (beta chain) was captured by sequencing in a study of OX40 agonist ivuxolimab in advanced cancers. On the study more broadly: Patients took ivuxolimab, an agonistic anti-OX40 (CD134) antibody. Whole-study results and caveats: Antigen targets of the expanded peripheral T cells went undetermined. There were, on average, more expanded clones in CD8+ T cells than in CD4+.

This clone was picked up a small number of times. Its antigen remains unidentified. Trimming cost V 4 bases and J 2 bases, with 14 bases left between them. CDR3 length equals 16 residues. Per germline, CDR1 SGHVS and CDR2 FQNEAQ. The repertoire was sequenced with immunoSEQ multiplex PCR; TCRdb's copy has only in-frame clones and lacks some. The data hold tens of thousands of clones, with 85% observed a single time. The source was CD4+ or CD8+ T cells sorted from blood, collected in a trial of the OX40 agonist ivuxolimab. The chain employs TRBV7-8 and TRBJ2-2; D tentatively reads TRBD1 or TRBD2 (5 bases each). This receptor was obtained from an adult with an advanced solid tumor such as melanoma, head and neck, liver or kidney cancer. CDR3 sequence: CASSYSGGGNTGELFF. Written as DNA, the CDR3 is TGTGCCAGCAGCTACAGTGGGGGTGGAAACACCGGGGAGCTGTTTTTT.